This TCR beta chain was retrieved from a study of blood T cell repertoires in COVID-19. Study-wide background: The United States, Italy and Spain provided the acute and convalescent COVID-19 samples.

Per the authors' pipeline: Amplification of reference gene primers was used by the study to estimate nucleated cell counts. Profiling relied on immunoSEQ multiplex PCR, and the TCRdb table lists in-frame clones only, not all of them. The V and J calls and clone size are taken from that table; D and trimming were inferred from the DNA. The sample contains around 270,000 clones, approximately 83% of which appear only once. The CDR3 covers 15 residues. Germline V gene lookup returns CDR1 MNHEY and CDR2 SVGAGI. Losses at the gene ends were 6 bases for V and 7 bases for J; bases not matched to a gene: 6. Cohorts were assigned according to the clinical history that participants reported. In Cohort 3, a recovered donor had either two negative PCRs, clearance, or symptom resolution.

The sequence came from a young woman who had recovered from COVID-19. Sequenced input: PBMCs or T cells enriched from blood (not recorded which). This sequence joins TRBV6-5 and TRBJ1-6; TRBD1 matches 10 bases. CDR3 in amino acids: CASSRQGATNSPLHF. CDR3 bases: TGTGCCAGCAGCAGACAGGGGGCTACAAATTCACCCCTCCACTTT.